This is a list of T cell receptor beta chains from one sample in a study of shared clonotypes between healthy human individuals. Generated by immunoSEQ multiplex PCR, the TCRdb table keeps only in-frame clones and is missing some. The sample shows hundreds of thousands of clones, around three quarters of them seen only once. Sequencing was done on a sample of memory CD4+ T cells sorted from blood. The source of these receptors is a woman in her 30s in good health. The CDR3 runs from the conserved cysteine through the conserved F or W. The D gene is left open where the match is weak. Clone size, where shown, is once, few, many, or a class for clones that have expanded.

NA | TRBJ1-2 | TRBV5-1 | NA | TGCGCCAGCAGCTTTGCAGGGAGCGAAGCTAACTATGGCTACACCTTC | CASSFAGSEANYGYTF
NA | TRBJ2-3 | TRBV15 | NA | TGTGCCACCAGCAGAGGAGGAGGAGGCACAGATACGCAGTATTTT | CATSRGGGGTDTQYF
NA | TRBJ2-5 | TRBV28 | TRBD2 | TGTGCCAGCAGTTTGGGGACTACTCAAGAGACCCAGTACTTC | CASSLGTTQETQYF
NA | TRBJ1-2 | TRBV6-5 | NA | TGTGCCAGCAGCCACGGGCGAGGGTACAACTATGGCTACACCTTC | CASSHGRGYNYGYTF
NA | TRBJ1-5 | TRBV6-5 | NA | TGTGCCAGCAGTCGGGACGTCGGTCAGCCCCAGCATTTT | CASSRDVGQPQHF
once | TRBJ2-7 | TRBV28 | NA | TGTGCCAGCTCGAAAGGAGGGGTCTACGAGCAGTACTTC | CASSKGGVYEQYF
NA | TRBJ1-4 | TRBV5-1 | NA | TGCGCCAGCAGTGTCGGATATGGAGCGGATGAAAAACTGTTTTTT | CASSVGYGADEKLFF
once | TRBJ1-2 | TRBV27 | TRBD1 | TGTGCCAGCAGTCTTAGACAGGGCAACTATGGCTACACCTTC | CASSLRQGNYGYTF
NA | TRBJ2-4 | TRBV5-1 | NA | TGCGCCAGCAGCTTGTTACAGGGTGTGACCAAAAACATTCAGTACTTC | CASSLLQGVTKNIQYF
NA | TRBJ2-7 | TRBV5-8 | TRBD2 | TGTGCCAGCAGCTTGGGGGCGGGGGCCTACGAGCAGTACTTC | CASSLGAGAYEQYF
NA | TRBJ2-5 | TRBV6-1 | NA | TGTGCCAGCAGTGAAAACAGGCTCCAAGAGACCCAGTACTTC | CASSENRLQETQYF
once | TRBJ2-5 | TRBV15 | TRBD2 | TGTGCCACCAGCAGAGGCGGGGGGGCATCAGAGACCCAGTACTTC | CATSRGGGASETQYF
NA | TRBJ2-1 | TRBV2 | NA | TGTGCCAGCAGTGGATGGGACTTCCCAAATGAGCAGTTCTTC | CASSGWDFPNEQFF
NA | TRBJ1-1 | TRBV11-2 | NA | TGTGCCAGCAGCTTAGGGGATGCGAACACTGAAGCTTTCTTT | CASSLGDANTEAFF
once | TRBJ2-3 | TRBV7-2 | TRBD2 | TGTGCCAGCAGCTTAGTAACCCGGCTAGCGGGAGGGAGCACAGATACGCAGTATTTT | CASSLVTRLAGGSTDTQYF
NA | TRBJ1-5 | TRBV19 | TRBD1 | TGTGCCAGTAGTGCAACAGGGGGCGGGCAGCCCCAGCATTTT | CASSATGGGQPQHF
NA | TRBJ2-5 | TRBV29-1 | NA | TGCAGCGTTACCGGACTCCAGCACGGGACCCAGTACTTC | CSVTGLQHGTQYF
NA | TRBJ1-3 | TRBV6-1 | NA | TGTGCCAGCAGTGAAAATCCAGGGGCCGGTGGAAACACCATATATTTT | CASSENPGAGGNTIYF
NA | TRBJ2-5 | TRBV6-1 | TRBD2 | TGTGCCAGTAAACTAGCGGGAGAGGAGACCCAGTACTTC | CASKLAGEETQYF
NA | TRBJ2-7 | TRBV2 | NA | TGTGCCAGCAGGGCCCGGGACATTGGCTACGAGCAGTACTTC | CASRARDIGYEQYF
NA | TRBJ2-1 | TRBV6-1 | NA | TGTGCCAGCAGTGAAGCCGGGGGCTTTGAGCAGTTCTTC | CASSEAGGFEQFF
NA | TRBJ1-2 | TRBV6-1 | NA | TGTGCCAGCAGTGACGGACCGGCTGGCTACACCTTC | CASSDGPAGYTF
NA | TRBJ2-3 | TRBV29-1 | NA | TGCAGCCCTGGGGGCAGCTCGAGCACAGATACGCAGTATTTT | CSPGGSSSTDTQYF
once | TRBJ1-1 | TRBV27 | NA | TGTGCCAGCACCTCCATACGGGACACTGAAGCTTTCTTT | CASTSIRDTEAFF
NA | TRBJ2-7 | TRBV14 | NA | TGTGCCAGCAGCCAAAAACAGGGCTCGAGATACGAGCAGTACTTC | CASSQKQGSRYEQYF
NA | TRBJ2-1 | TRBV5-1 | TRBD2 | TGCGCCAGCAGCTTGTCCACGACTAGCGTTTCTGGGAATGAGCAGTTCTTC | CASSLSTTSVSGNEQFF
few | TRBJ2-5 | TRBV15 | TRBD2 | TGTGCCACCAGCAGAGATAGCGGGGAGACCCAGTACTTC | CATSRDSGETQYF
NA | TRBJ1-3 | TRBV4-1 | NA | TGCGCCAGCAGCCAAGATGTGACCTTCCGAAACCTGGGAAACACCATATATTTT | CASSQDVTFRNLGNTIYF
few | TRBJ2-2 | TRBV2 | TRBD2 | TGTGCCAGCAGTGGACTAGCGGGAGTCGCCGGGGAGCTGTTTTTT | CASSGLAGVAGELFF